These 12 T cell receptor beta chains originate from one sample sequenced in a study of long-term antiretroviral therapy in people with HIV. Researchers report immunoSEQ v3.0 was run at survey level. Sequencing was performed with immunoSEQ multiplex PCR; in TCRdb, only in-frame clones are kept and a portion is missing. The sample carries more than 20,000 clones, 92% recorded once. The sequenced sample was unsorted PBMCs, obtained 4.4 years after starting antiretroviral therapy. The receptor source for this set is a woman in her forties or fifties with HIV.

V gene TRBV7-2 combines with J gene TRBJ2-1; TRBD2 matches 9 bases. The length of the CDR3 is 15 residues. The junction had 12 bases not matched to a gene; V was cut back by 6 bases and J by 9 bases. The V gene's germline CDR1 is SGHTA and CDR2 FQGNSA. The CDR3 region is CASRLTAGGLGEQFF. The CDR3 bases are TGTGCCAGCAGACTAACTGCGGGGGGGCTGGGTGAGCAGTTCTTC.

The rearrangement links TRBV7-6 to TRBJ1-1; tentative D call: TRBD1 (6 bases). CDR3 length: 15 amino acids. The V gene's germline CDR1 is SGHVS and CDR2 FNYEAQ. V was shortened by 5 bases and J by 0 bases, with 13 bases between the two germline ends. CDR3 DNA: TGTGCCAGCAGCCGGACGGACAGTATGAACACTGAAGCTTTCTTT. This codes for CASSRTDSMNTEAFF.

The chain has TRBV6-5 and TRBJ2-7; 7 nucleotides line up with TRBD1. J was trimmed by 1 base and V by 2 bases; bases with no gene match: 5. The length of the CDR3 is 15 residues. Germline V gives CDR1 MNHEY, CDR2 SVGAGI. The CDR3 bases are TGTGCCAGCAGTTACAGGGACAGCCTGTCCTACGAGCAGTACTTC. Translating gives CASSYRDSLSYEQYF.

This clone was seen a handful of times. This chain connects TRBV19 to TRBJ2-7; D not certain. The germline gives CDR1 LNHDA, CDR2 SQIVND (reference sequence). V was trimmed by 6 bases and J by 0 bases, leaving 18 bases between them. This CDR3 spans 16 amino acids. The CDR3 region has the DNA TGTGCCAGTAGCTCCGTCGGCCCCGAAAGCTCCTACGAGCAGTACTTC. Residues: CASSSVGPESSYEQYF.

This clone showed up just a few times. V and J are TRBV5-1 and TRBJ2-7, with 14 bases lining up with TRBD2. This CDR3 contains 16 residues. CDR1 is SGHRS, CDR2 YFSETQ, per germline. The junction had 6 bases not matched to a gene; V was cut back by 3 bases and J by 4 bases. DNA for the CDR3: TGCGCCAGCAGCTCGCCGACTAGCGGGGGGGTGTACGAGCAGTACTTC. Translation: CASSSPTSGGVYEQYF. The full variable domain, its missing parts supplied by reference TRBV5-1 and TRBJ2-7, is KAGVTQTPRYLIKTRGQQVTLSCSPISGHRSVSWYQQTPGQGLQFLFEYFSETQRNKGNFPGRFSGRQFSNSRSEMNVSTLELGDSALYLCASSSPTSGGVYEQYFGPGTRLTVT.

CDR3 in DNA: TGTGCCAGCAGTTACGAAAAAACAGTGAACACTGAAGCTTTCTTT. This gives the protein CASSYEKTVNTEAFF. The rearrangement uses TRBV6-6 and TRBJ1-1; D is uncertain. V was clipped by 2 bases and J by 0 bases, with 10 bases between them. Per the germline V gene, CDR1 is MNHNY and CDR2 is SVGAGI (reference sequence). The CDR3 loop spans 15 amino acids.

The chain couples TRBV19 to TRBJ1-3; 9 positions agree with TRBD1. The CDR3 is 16 amino acids. The J segment lost 0 bases and the V segment lost 5 bases, leaving 5 bases of the junction unmatched. Germline V gene data show CDR1 as LNHDA and CDR2 as SQIVND (reference sequence). Written as DNA, the CDR3 is TGTGCCAGTAGTCACCTACAGGGGGCCTCTGGAAACACCATATATTTT. Its protein is CASSHLQGASGNTIYF.

The chain uses TRBV30 and TRBJ1-4; the D is unclear. Per germline, CDR1 GTSNPN and CDR2 SVGIG (reference sequence). Trimming shortened V by 2 bases and J by 3 bases, and 10 bases separated the two germline ends. CDR3 size: 14 residues. Here the CDR3 reads CAWSRNRPNEKLFF. CDR3 nucleotide sequence: TGTGCCTGGAGTCGGAACAGACCTAATGAAAAACTGTTTTTT.

The V and J genes are TRBV5-6 and TRBJ1-5; D might be TRBD1 (5 bases). The CDR3 covers 14 residues. V lost 2 bases to trimming and J lost 5 bases, with 11 bases between them. CDR1 is SGHDT and CDR2 is YYEEEE in the germline V gene. The CDR3 nucleotides are TGTGCCAGCAGCTTACGGGGACTTCATCAGCCCCAGCATTTT. Its translation: CASSLRGLHQPQHF.

V gene TRBV5-5 combines with J gene TRBJ2-5, with D tentatively TRBD1 (5 bases). Germline CDR1 and CDR2: SGHKS and YYEKEE (reference sequence). The CDR3 is made up of 14 amino acids. Trimming removed 6 bases from V and 2 bases from J, with 14 bases in between. The CDR3 is CASTPSQAQETQYF. As DNA, the CDR3 is TGTGCCAGCACCCCATCACAGGCTCAAGAGACCCAGTACTTC. Filled out from reference TRBV5-5 and TRBJ2-5, the complete variable domain reads DAGVTQSPTHLIKTRGQQVTLRCSPISGHKSVSWYQQVLGQGPQFIFQYYEKEERGRGNFPDRFSARQFPNYSSELNVNALLLGDSALYLCASTPSQAQETQYFGPGTRLLVL.

The chain employs TRBV6-5 and TRBJ2-5; 8 bases are shared with TRBD2. This CDR3 comprises 16 residues. V trimming: 4 bases; J trimming: 3 bases; junction bases outside the gene matches: 10. Looked up from germline, CDR1 is MNHEY and CDR2 is SVGAGI. The CDR3 DNA is TGTGCCAGCAGTTCCGGACTAGCCCTTGGGGAAGAGACCCAGTACTTC. Translating it yields CASSSGLALGEETQYF.

The chain employs TRBV9 and TRBJ2-7; TRBD1 or TRBD2 may be the D gene (6 bases each). The CDR3 is made up of 18 amino acids. Germline values: CDR1 SGDLS, CDR2 YYNGEE. Trimming took off 3 bases at V and 5 bases at J, with 27 bases between the two ends. This CDR3 is CASSARHRDWNYGNEQYF. CDR3 coding DNA: TGTGCCAGCAGCGCGAGACACAGGGACTGGAACTACGGGAACGAGCAGTACTTC.